This TCR beta chain was sequenced in a study of T cells in Graves' hyperthyroidism and ophthalmopathy. This clonotype was observed a handful of times. V was clipped by 1 base and J by 5 bases; unmatched bases: 12. Germline V gives CDR1 SQVTM, CDR2 ANQGSEA. The CDR3 spans 16 residues. Uncontrolled infection, other autoimmune disease, pregnancy or lactation excluded patients. The source material, RNA transcripts, was used to amplify TCR beta CDR3 regions. The HTBI set primed first-round TCR CDR3 RT-PCR. MiXCR, run by TCRdb on the multiplex PCR reads, gives a single entry per CDR3 protein. Of 300,000 to 450,000 distinct CDR3 sequences in the sample, over 11% were seen once.

The source is a woman aged 55-70 years with Graves' hyperthyroidism. The V and J genes are TRBV29-1 and TRBJ2-5; 8 nucleotides agree with TRBD1. What was sequenced was blood. DNA of the CDR3: TGCAGCGTTGAAGCCTTTCAGGGGGCGTTCGGGGAGACCCAGTACTTC. Protein sequence: CSVEAFQGAFGETQYF.